This T cell receptor beta chain was documented in a study of post-analysis software for immune sequencing data. Whole-study findings and limits: Patients used several TRBV segments, including TRBV5-6, TRBV5-1 and TRBV20-1, more often than controls.

Tagging with unique molecular identifiers was a feature of the TCR beta cDNA libraries. TCRdb recomputed calls from the PCR reads with MiXCR, one row per CDR3 protein. The sample shows hundreds of thousands of distinct CDR3 sequences, 53% of them seen only once. Deletions cut 1 base from V and 8 bases from J, with 15 bases between. In germline, CDR1 is SGHTS, CDR2 YDEGEE. The CDR3 covers 15 residues. Points on this clonotype: Its antigen is currently unknown.

Source material: blood. The sequence came from a girl aged 10 to 17 with multiple sclerosis. V is TRBV5-8 and J is TRBJ1-4, with D maybe TRBD1 (6 bases). The CDR3 spells CASSLYGTNGEKLFF. The CDR3 DNA sequence: TGTGCCAGCAGCTTGTACGGGACAAACGGCGAAAAACTGTTTTTT.